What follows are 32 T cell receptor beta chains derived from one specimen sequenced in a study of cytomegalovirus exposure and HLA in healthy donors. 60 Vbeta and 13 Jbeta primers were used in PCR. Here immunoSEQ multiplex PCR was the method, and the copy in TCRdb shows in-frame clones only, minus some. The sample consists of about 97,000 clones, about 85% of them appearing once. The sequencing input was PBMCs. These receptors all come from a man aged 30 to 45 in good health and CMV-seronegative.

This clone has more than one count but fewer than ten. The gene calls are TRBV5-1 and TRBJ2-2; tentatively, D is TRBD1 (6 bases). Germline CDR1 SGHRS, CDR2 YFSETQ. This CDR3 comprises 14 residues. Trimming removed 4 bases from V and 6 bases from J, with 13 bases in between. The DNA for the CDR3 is TGCGCCAGCAGCGTCGTACAGGGCTCCGGGGAGCTGTTTTTT. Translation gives CASSVVQGSGELFF. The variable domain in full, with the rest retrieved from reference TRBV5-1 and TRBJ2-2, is KAGVTQTPRYLIKTRGQQVTLSCSPISGHRSVSWYQQTPGQGLQFLFEYFSETQRNKGNFPGRFSGRQFSNSRSEMNVSTLELGDSALYLCASSVVQGSGELFFGEGSRLTVL.

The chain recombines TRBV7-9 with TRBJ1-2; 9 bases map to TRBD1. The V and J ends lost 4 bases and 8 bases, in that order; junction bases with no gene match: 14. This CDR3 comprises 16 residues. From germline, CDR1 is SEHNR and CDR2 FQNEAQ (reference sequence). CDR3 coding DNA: TGTGCCAGCAGCTCACGGGACAGGGTTAGCTTGACAGGCTACACCTTC. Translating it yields CASSSRDRVSLTGYTF.

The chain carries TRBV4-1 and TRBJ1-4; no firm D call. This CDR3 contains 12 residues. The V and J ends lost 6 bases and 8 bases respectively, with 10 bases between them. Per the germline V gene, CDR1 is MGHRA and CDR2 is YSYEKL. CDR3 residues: CASSLGNEKLFF. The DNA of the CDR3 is TGCGCCAGCAGTCTGGGCAACGAAAAACTGTTTTTT.

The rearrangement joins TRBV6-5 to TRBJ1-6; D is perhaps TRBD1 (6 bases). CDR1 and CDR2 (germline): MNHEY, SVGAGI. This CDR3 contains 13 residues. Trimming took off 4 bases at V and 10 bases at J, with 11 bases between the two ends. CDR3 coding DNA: TGTGCCAGCAGTTCTCCAGGGGAATCACCCCTCCACTTT. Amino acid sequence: CASSSPGESPLHF.

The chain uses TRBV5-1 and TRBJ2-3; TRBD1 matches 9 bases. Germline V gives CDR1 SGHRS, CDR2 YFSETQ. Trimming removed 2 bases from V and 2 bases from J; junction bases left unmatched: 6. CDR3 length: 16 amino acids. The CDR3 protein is CASSFGTGIYTDTQYF. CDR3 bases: TGCGCCAGCAGCTTTGGGACAGGGATTTACACAGATACGCAGTATTTT.

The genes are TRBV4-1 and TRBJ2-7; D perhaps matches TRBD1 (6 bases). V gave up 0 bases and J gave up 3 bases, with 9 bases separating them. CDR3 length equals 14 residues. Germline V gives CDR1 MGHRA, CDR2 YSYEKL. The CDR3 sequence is CASSQEHRVYEQYF. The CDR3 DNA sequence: TGCGCCAGCAGCCAAGAGCACAGGGTCTACGAGCAGTACTTC.

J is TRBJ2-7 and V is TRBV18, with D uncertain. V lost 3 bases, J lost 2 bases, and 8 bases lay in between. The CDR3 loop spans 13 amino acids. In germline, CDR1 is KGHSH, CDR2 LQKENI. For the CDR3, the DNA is TGTGCCAGCTCACCGACAAATCCCTACGAGCAGTACTTC. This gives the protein CASSPTNPYEQYF.

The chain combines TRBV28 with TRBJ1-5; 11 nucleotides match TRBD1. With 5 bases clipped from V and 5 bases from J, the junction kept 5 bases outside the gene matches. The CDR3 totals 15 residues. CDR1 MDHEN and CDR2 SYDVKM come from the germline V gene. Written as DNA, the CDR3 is TGTGCCAGCAGTCGGGGACAGGGGGACTATCAGCCCCAGCATTTT. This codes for CASSRGQGDYQPQHF.

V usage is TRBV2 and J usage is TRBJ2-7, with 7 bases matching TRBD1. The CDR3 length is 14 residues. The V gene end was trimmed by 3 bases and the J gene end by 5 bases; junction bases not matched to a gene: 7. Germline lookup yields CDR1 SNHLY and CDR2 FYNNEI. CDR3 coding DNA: TGTGCCAGCAGTGAGAGACAGGGTGAGGACGAGCAGTACTTC. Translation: CASSERQGEDEQYF.

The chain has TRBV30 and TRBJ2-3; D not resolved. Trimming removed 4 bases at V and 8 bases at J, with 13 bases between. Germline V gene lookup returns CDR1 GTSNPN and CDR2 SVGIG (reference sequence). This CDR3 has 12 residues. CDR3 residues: CAWTLSGGTQYF. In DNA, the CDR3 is TGTGCCTGGACCTTGTCCGGCGGTACGCAGTATTTT.

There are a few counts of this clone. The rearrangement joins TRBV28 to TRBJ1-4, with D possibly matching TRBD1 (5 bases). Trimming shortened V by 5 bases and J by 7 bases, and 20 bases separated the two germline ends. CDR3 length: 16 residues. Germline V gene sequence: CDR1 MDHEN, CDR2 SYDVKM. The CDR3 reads CASSQPPRQGIEKLFF. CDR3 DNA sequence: TGTGCCAGCAGTCAACCCCCTAGGCAGGGTATTGAAAAACTGTTTTTT. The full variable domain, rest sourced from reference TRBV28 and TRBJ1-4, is DVKVTQSSRYLVKRTGEKVFLECVQDMDHENMFWYRQDPGLGLRLIYFSYDVKMKEKGDIPEGYSVSREKKERFSLILESASTNQTSMYLCASSQPPRQGIEKLFFGSGTQLSVL.

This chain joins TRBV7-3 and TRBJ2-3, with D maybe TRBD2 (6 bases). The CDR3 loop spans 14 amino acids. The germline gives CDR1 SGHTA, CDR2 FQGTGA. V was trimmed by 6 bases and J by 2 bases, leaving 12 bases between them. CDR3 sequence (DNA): TGTGCCAGCAGTTCAGCGGGCCACACAGATACGCAGTATTTT. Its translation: CASSSAGHTDTQYF.

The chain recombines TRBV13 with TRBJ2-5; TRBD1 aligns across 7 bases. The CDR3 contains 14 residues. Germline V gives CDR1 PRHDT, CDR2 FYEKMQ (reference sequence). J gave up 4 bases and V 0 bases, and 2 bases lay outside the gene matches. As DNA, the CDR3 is TGTGCCAGCAGCTTAGGGACAGGGACAGAGACCCAGTACTTC. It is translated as CASSLGTGTETQYF.

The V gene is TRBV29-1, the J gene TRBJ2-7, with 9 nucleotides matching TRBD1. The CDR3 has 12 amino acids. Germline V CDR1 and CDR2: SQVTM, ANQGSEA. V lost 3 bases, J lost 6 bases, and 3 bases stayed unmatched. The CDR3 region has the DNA TGCAGCGTTGAGGGGACAGGGTTCGAGCAGTACTTC. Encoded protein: CSVEGTGFEQYF.

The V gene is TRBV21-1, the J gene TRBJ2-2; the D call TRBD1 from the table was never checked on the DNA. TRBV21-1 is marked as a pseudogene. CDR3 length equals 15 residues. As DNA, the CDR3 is TGTGCCAGCAGTGTGAGGACAGAAGAAACCGGGGAGCTGTTTTTT. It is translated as CASSVRTEETGELFF.

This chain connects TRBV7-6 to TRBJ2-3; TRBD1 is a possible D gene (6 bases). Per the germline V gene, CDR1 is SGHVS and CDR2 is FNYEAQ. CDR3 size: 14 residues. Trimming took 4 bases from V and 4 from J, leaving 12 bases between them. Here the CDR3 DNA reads TGTGCCAGCAGCTCCAGGGGTGGCGCAGATACGCAGTATTTT. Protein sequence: CASSSRGGADTQYF.

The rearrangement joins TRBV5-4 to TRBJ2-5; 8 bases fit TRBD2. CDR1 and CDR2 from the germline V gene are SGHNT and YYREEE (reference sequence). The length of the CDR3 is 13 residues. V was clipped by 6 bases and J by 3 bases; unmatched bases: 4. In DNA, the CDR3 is TGTGCCAGCACGGGGGGGAGGGAAGAGACCCAGTACTTC. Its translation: CASTGGREETQYF.

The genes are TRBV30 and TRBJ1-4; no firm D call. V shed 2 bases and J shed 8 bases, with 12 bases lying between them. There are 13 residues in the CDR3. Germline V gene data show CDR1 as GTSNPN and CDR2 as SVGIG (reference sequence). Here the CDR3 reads CAWSLQGGEKLFF. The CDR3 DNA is TGTGCCTGGAGTCTTCAAGGAGGGGAAAAACTGTTTTTT.

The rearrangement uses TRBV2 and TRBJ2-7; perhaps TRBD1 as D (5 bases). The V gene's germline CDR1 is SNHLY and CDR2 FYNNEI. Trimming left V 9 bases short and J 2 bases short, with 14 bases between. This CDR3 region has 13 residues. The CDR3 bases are TGTGCCAGTAAGGGGCAGGCCACCTACGAGCAGTACTTC. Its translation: CASKGQATYEQYF.

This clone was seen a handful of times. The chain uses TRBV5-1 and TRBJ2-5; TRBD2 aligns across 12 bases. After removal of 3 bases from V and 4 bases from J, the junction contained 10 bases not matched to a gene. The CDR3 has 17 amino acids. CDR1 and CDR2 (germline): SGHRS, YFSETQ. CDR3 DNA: TGCGCCAGCAGCTCAACTCTAGCGGGAGGGCCAGGAGAGACCCAGTACTTC. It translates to CASSSTLAGGPGETQYF.

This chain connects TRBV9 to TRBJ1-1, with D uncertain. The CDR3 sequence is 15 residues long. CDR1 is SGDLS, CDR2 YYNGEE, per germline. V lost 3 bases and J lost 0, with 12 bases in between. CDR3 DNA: TGTGCCAGCAGCGGGACTTCTGACATGAACACTGAAGCTTTCTTT. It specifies CASSGTSDMNTEAFF.

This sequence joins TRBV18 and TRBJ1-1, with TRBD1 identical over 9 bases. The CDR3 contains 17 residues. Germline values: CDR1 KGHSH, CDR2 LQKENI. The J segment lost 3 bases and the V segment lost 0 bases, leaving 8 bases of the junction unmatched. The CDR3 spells CASSPPLGGQGHTEAFF. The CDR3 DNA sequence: TGTGCCAGCTCACCACCGTTGGGGGGACAGGGTCACACTGAAGCTTTCTTT.

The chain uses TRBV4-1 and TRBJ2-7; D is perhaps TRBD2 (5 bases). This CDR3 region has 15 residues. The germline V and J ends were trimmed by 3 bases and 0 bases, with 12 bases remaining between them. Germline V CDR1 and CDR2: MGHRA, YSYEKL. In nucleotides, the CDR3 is TGCGCCAGCAGCCAGTTAGCGACCAGCTCCTACGAGCAGTACTTC. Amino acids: CASSQLATSSYEQYF.

The CDR3 sequence: CASSKTPWTSGGSKNIQYF. CDR3 DNA sequence: TGTGCCAGCTCCAAGACCCCCTGGACTAGCGGGGGGTCCAAAAACATTCAGTACTTC. The rearrangement joins TRBV2 to TRBJ2-4, with TRBD2 matching over 14 bases. The length of the CDR3 is 19 residues. CDR1 SNHLY and CDR2 FYNNEI come from the germline V gene. Trimming cost V 8 bases and J 2 bases; bases outside gene matches: 14.

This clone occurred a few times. The CDR3 is CASRWTGDTEAFF. CDR3 bases: TGTGCCAGCAGGTGGACAGGGGACACTGAAGCTTTCTTT. V gene TRBV6-5 combines with J gene TRBJ1-1; 9 nucleotides match TRBD1. The CDR3 is made up of 13 amino acids. CDR1 and CDR2 (germline): MNHEY, SVGAGI. After removal of 6 bases from V and 3 bases from J, the junction contained 2 bases not matched to a gene.

The CDR3 region has the DNA TGTGCCAGCAGCTTGGGGATTAGCGACCCCCAAGAGACCCAGTACTTC. Translation: CASSLGISDPQETQYF. The J gene is TRBJ2-5, the V gene TRBV7-2, with D possibly being TRBD2 (5 bases). The CDR3 totals 16 residues. V shed 3 bases and J shed 1 base, with 15 bases lying between them. Germline loops: CDR1 SGHTA, CDR2 FQGNSA.

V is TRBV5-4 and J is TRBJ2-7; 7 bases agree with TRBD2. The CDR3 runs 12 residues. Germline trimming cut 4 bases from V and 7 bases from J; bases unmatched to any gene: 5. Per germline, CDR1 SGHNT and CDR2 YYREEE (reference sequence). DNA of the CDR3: TGTGCCAGCAGCCCCCTGGGGGGGGAGCAGTACTTC. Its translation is CASSPLGGEQYF.

Here the CDR3 reads CASSSGGNGNEQFF. The DNA of the CDR3 is TGTGCCAGCAGTTCAGGAGGGAATGGGAATGAGCAGTTCTTC. The genes are TRBV28 and TRBJ2-1, with a tentative D call TRBD2 (6 bases). This CDR3 region has 14 residues. The germline V gene has CDR1 MDHEN and CDR2 SYDVKM. The germline V and J ends were trimmed by 4 bases and 7 bases, with 14 bases remaining between them. Full variable domain (missing parts from reference TRBV28 and TRBJ2-1): DVKVTQSSRYLVKRTGEKVFLECVQDMDHENMFWYRQDPGLGLRLIYFSYDVKMKEKGDIPEGYSVSREKKERFSLILESASTNQTSMYLCASSSGGNGNEQFFGPGTRLTVL.

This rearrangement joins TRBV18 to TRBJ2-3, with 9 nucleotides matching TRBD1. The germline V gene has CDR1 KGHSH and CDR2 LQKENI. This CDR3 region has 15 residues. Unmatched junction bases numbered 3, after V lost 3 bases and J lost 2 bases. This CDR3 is CASSPGQGNTDTQYF. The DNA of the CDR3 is TGTGCCAGCTCACCCGGACAGGGGAACACAGATACGCAGTATTTT.

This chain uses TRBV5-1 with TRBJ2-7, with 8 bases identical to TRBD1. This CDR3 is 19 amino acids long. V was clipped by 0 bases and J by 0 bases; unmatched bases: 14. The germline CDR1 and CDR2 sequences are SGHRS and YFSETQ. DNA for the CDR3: TGCGCCAGCAGCTTGGCAATCTTGGACAGGGCCCGTCCCTCCTACGAGCAGTACTTC. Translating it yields CASSLAILDRARPSYEQYF.

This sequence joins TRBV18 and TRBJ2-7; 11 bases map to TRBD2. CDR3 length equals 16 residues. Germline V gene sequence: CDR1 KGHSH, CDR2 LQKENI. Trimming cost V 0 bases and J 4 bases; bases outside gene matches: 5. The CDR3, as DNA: TGTGCCAGCTCACCACCGTCGGCTAGCGGGGGGTACGAGCAGTACTTC. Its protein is CASSPPSASGGYEQYF.

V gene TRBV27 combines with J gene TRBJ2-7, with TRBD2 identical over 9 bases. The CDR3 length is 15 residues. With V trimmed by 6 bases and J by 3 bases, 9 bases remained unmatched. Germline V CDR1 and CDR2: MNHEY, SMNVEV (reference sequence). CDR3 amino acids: CASREGLASFYEQYF. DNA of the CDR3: TGTGCCAGCAGGGAAGGACTAGCGAGTTTCTACGAGCAGTACTTC.